This T cell receptor beta chain was recorded in a study of T-cell memory formation after mild COVID-19. Whole-study results and caveats: Clones shrinking from day 15 to 85 showed even CD4/CD8 mixes; later expanders tilted CD4+.

MiXCR, applied by TCRdb to the 5' RACE reads, yields one record per CDR3 protein. Of 300,000 to 350,000 distinct CDR3 sequences listed, approximately 19% were seen once; the top ten hold 21%. A remark on this clonotype: Its cognate antigen is unknown.

The TCR was taken from a man younger than 35 who had mild COVID-19 (a few samples of this study predate the infection). Cell type and time point are not known. What was sequenced was PBMCs or a T cell subset sorted from them (not recorded which).

The CDR3 sequence is CASSQGALAPVYGYTF. CDR3 coding DNA: TGTGCCAGCTCACAAGGGGCTCTCGCGCCGGTCTATGGCTACACCTTC. This chain uses TRBV18 with TRBJ1-2, with D maybe TRBD1 (5 bases). The germline V gene has CDR1 KGHSH and CDR2 LQKENI. V shed 4 bases and J shed 4 bases, with 19 bases lying between them. CDR3 length equals 16 residues.